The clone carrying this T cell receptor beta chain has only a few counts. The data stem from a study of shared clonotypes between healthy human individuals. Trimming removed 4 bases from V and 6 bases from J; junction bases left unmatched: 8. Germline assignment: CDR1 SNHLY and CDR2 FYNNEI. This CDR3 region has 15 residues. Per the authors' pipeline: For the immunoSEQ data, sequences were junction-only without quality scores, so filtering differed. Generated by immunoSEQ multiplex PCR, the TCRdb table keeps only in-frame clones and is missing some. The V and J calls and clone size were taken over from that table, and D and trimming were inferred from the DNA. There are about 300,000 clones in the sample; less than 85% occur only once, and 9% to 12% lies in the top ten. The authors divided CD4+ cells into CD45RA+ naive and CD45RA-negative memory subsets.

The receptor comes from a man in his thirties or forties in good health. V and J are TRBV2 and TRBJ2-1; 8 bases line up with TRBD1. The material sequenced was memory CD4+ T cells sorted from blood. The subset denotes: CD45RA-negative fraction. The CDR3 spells CASSARTGSGNEQFF. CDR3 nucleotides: TGTGCCAGCAGTGCAAGGACAGGGAGTGGCAATGAGCAGTTCTTC.